The 25 T cell receptor beta chains reported below all come from one sample, sequenced in a study of cytomegalovirus exposure and HLA in healthy donors. The study ran its PCR with 60 Vbeta and 13 Jbeta primers. TCRdb's copy holds only in-frame clones and misses some; the assay was immunoSEQ multiplex PCR. The sample shows roughly 130,000 clones, 70% to 85% of them seen only once. The specimen was PBMCs. The receptor source for this set is a boy between 2 and 10 years old in good health and CMV-seronegative.

The rearrangement links TRBV19 to TRBJ2-1, with TRBD1 matching 9 bases. V shed 6 bases, J shed 8 bases, and the junction held 8 bases outside the gene matches. The CDR3 consists of 14 residues. Germline V lookup: CDR1 LNHDA, CDR2 SQIVND (reference sequence). CDR3: CASSQQGAAHEQFF. The DNA for the CDR3 is TGTGCCAGTAGCCAACAGGGGGCCGCCCATGAGCAGTTCTTC. The full variable domain, completed using reference TRBV19 and TRBJ2-1, is DGGITQSPKYLFRKEGQNVTLSCEQNLNHDAMYWYRQDPGQGLRLIYYSQIVNDFQKGDIAEGYSVSREKKESFPLTVTSAQKNPTAFYLCASSQQGAAHEQFFGPGTRLTVL.

This clone was recorded a few times. DNA of the CDR3: TGTGCCAGCAGACTCGACAGGGGCCCTCCCTACGAGCAGTACTTC. Translating gives CASRLDRGPPYEQYF. The chain employs TRBV5-8 and TRBJ2-7; 8 bases are shared with TRBD1. CDR1 and CDR2 (germline): SGHTS, YDEGEE. The CDR3 runs to 15 residues. The junction had 9 bases not matched to a gene; V was cut back by 5 bases and J by 2 bases.

This clone was counted once. As DNA, the CDR3 is TGTGCCAGCAGTTACGTGGCGGGAGGGGTTCAGGAGCAGTTCTTC. Translating it yields CASSYVAGGVQEQFF. V is TRBV6-5 and J is TRBJ2-1; the match to TRBD2 covers 9 bases. This CDR3 is built from 15 residues. CDR1 is MNHEY, CDR2 SVGAGI, per germline. After removal of 2 bases from V and 10 bases from J, the junction contained 9 bases not matched to a gene.

This chain uses TRBV18 with TRBJ2-1; D remains unclear. The CDR3 is made up of 13 amino acids. The ends were cut back, 2 bases at V and 7 bases at J, with 9 bases in the middle. CDR1 and CDR2 from the germline V gene are KGHSH and LQKENI. This CDR3 reads CASSPYDGNEQFF. In nucleotides, the CDR3 is TGTGCCAGCTCACCATACGACGGGAATGAGCAGTTCTTC.

The rearrangement links TRBV15 to TRBJ1-2; 10 bases are a match to TRBD1. This CDR3 contains 15 residues. The V and J ends lost 0 bases and 4 bases, in that order; junction bases with no gene match: 2. Germline V lookup: CDR1 LNHNV, CDR2 YYDKDF (reference sequence). This CDR3 reads CATSRERTGGYGYTF. The CDR3, as DNA: TGTGCCACCAGCAGAGAAAGGACAGGGGGCTATGGCTACACCTTC.

This clone was counted a few times. The chain couples TRBV9 to TRBJ2-1; 8 nucleotides match TRBD1. CDR3 length: 15 amino acids. CDR1 SGDLS and CDR2 YYNGEE come from the germline V gene. J lost 7 bases, V lost 0 bases, and 6 bases had no gene match. CDR3 in amino acids: CASSVEVQGANEQFF. The CDR3 DNA reads TGTGCCAGCAGCGTAGAAGTTCAGGGGGCGAATGAGCAGTTCTTC.

The genes are TRBV13 and TRBJ1-1; 7 bases fit TRBD1. With 6 bases clipped from V and 6 bases from J, the junction kept 16 bases outside the gene matches. The CDR3 is 16 amino acids. CDR1 PRHDT and CDR2 FYEKMQ come from the germline V gene (reference sequence). In DNA, the CDR3 is TGTGCCAGCAGTTCCCCTAGACAGGGATTGTTCCCTGAAGCTTTCTTT. This encodes CASSSPRQGLFPEAFF.

The V call is TRBV28, the J call TRBJ1-1, with D possibly matching TRBD1 (6 bases). The germline gives CDR1 MDHEN, CDR2 SYDVKM. The CDR3 covers 13 residues. Trimming left V 3 bases short and J 10 bases short, with 15 bases between. CDR3 sequence reads: CASSLGTNAGAFF. CDR3 sequence (DNA): TGTGCCAGCAGTTTGGGGACAAACGCAGGAGCTTTCTTT.

V is TRBV6-6 and J is TRBJ1-6; D gene ambiguous. The CDR3 length is 13 residues. Germline assignment: CDR1 MNHNY and CDR2 SVGAGI (reference sequence). V shed 0 bases and J shed 7 bases, with 4 bases lying between them. Here the CDR3 DNA reads TGTGCCAGCAGTTACTCGACAAATTCACCCCTCCACTTT. Translated, it gives CASSYSTNSPLHF.

This rearrangement joins TRBV4-2 to TRBJ2-3; 12 positions agree with TRBD2. The CDR3 has 15 amino acids. The ends lost 4 bases at V and 4 bases at J; junction bases unmatched: 3. Germline-derived CDR1 and CDR2 are LGHNA and YNFKEQ. The CDR3, as DNA: TGTGCCAGCAGCCGCCTAGCGGGAGGGGCAGATACGCAGTATTTT. Protein: CASSRLAGGADTQYF.

The chain is built from TRBV5-6 and TRBJ2-2; possibly TRBD2 for D (5 bases). Per the germline V gene, CDR1 is SGHDT and CDR2 is YYEEEE. The V end was cut by 4 bases, the J end by 6 bases, with 19 bases between. This CDR3 contains 16 residues. CDR3 sequence reads: CASSPGRWGVAGELFF. The CDR3 DNA follows: TGTGCCAGCAGCCCGGGGAGATGGGGAGTGGCCGGGGAGCTGTTTTTT.

The chain combines TRBV5-4 with TRBJ2-3; TRBD1 aligns across 8 bases. V dropped 2 bases and J dropped 1; count of bases not matched to a gene: 6. This CDR3 contains 16 residues. Germline CDR1 reads SGHNT; CDR2 reads YYREEE (reference sequence). The CDR3 spells CASSLALQGGTDTQYF. CDR3 nucleotides: TGTGCCAGCAGCTTAGCCCTACAGGGGGGCACAGATACGCAGTATTTT.

The genes are TRBV30 and TRBJ1-1, with 7 bases matching TRBD1. CDR3 length: 11 amino acids. With V trimmed by 0 bases and J by 9 bases, 1 base remained unmatched. Germline CDR1 GTSNPN, CDR2 SVGIG (reference sequence). CDR3 residues: CAWSVRGQAFF. CDR3 DNA: TGTGCCTGGAGTGTAAGGGGGCAAGCTTTCTTT.

In regard to this clone: Additional DNA sequences in this sample encode the identical CDR3. The V call is TRBV9, the J call TRBJ2-3; tentative D call: TRBD2 (6 bases). The CDR3 consists of 14 residues. Germline CDR1 and CDR2: SGDLS and YYNGEE. V lost 3 bases, J lost 3 bases, and 11 bases lay in between. The CDR3 nucleotides are TGTGCCAGCAGCGCGGGAGTTCGAACAGATACGCAGTATTTT. Translation: CASSAGVRTDTQYF.

The chain joins TRBV5-1 to TRBJ2-7; D unclear. V was cut by 5 bases and J by 4 bases, with 7 bases left in between. The CDR3 consists of 11 residues. Germline V gene sequence: CDR1 SGHRS, CDR2 YFSETQ. The CDR3 loop is CASRLSYEQYF. The CDR3 nucleotides read TGCGCCAGCAGGTTATCGTACGAGCAGTACTTC.

The rearrangement joins TRBV6-1 to TRBJ1-3; 13 bases map to TRBD2. The end of the DNA is better explained by TRBJ2-2, so the J call may be wrong. Germline V gene data show CDR1 as MNHNS and CDR2 as SASEGT. The CDR3 spans 19 residues. DNA of the CDR3: TGTGCCAGCAGTGAGCCGACTAGCGGGAGGCCCGATAACACCGGGGAGCTGTTTTTT. Translation gives CASSEPTSGRPDNTGELFF.

In regard to this clone: An end of the junction does not agree with germline; a read error may underlie this. CDR3 sequence reads: CSSRPPTQDWRQAYEQYF. The DNA for the CDR3 is TGTTCCAGCAGACCGCCCACGCAGGACTGGAGGCAGGCCTACGAGCAGTACTTC. The chain uses TRBV7-9 and TRBJ2-7; the D gene is possibly TRBD2 (5 bases). CDR3 size: 18 residues. Per germline, CDR1 SEHNR and CDR2 FQNEAQ (reference sequence).

The chain is built from TRBV5-4 and TRBJ2-5; 7 nucleotides align to TRBD2. The length of the CDR3 is 16 residues. Germline CDR1 reads SGHNT; CDR2 reads YYREEE (reference sequence). Trimming at V came to 4 bases and at J to 1 base, leaving 10 bases not matched to a gene. CDR3 sequence (DNA): TGTGCCAGCAGCACGGAAGCCGGGACTACCCAAGAGACCCAGTACTTC. Its translation: CASSTEAGTTQETQYF.

This clone was observed a few times. The chain carries TRBV6-1 and TRBJ1-4; TRBD1 might be the D (5 bases). Looked up from germline, CDR1 is MNHNS and CDR2 is SASEGT. Trimming cost V 5 bases and J 5 bases, with 15 bases left between them. CDR3 length: 15 residues. The CDR3 here is CASSPPGEANEKLFF. For the CDR3, the DNA is TGTGCCAGCAGTCCCCCGGGGGAAGCAAATGAAAAACTGTTTTTT.

V usage is TRBV9 and J usage is TRBJ2-5; TRBD1 matches at 12 bases. This CDR3 is 15 amino acids long. Losses at the gene ends were 3 bases for V and 5 bases for J; bases not matched to a gene: 5. Germline CDR1 is SGDLS and CDR2 is YYNGEE. CDR3 in amino acids: CASSGRDRGHETQYF. Written as DNA, the CDR3 is TGTGCCAGCAGCGGACGGGACAGGGGGCACGAGACCCAGTACTTC.

Worth noting for this clone: Other DNA sequences within the sample encode an identical CDR3. The V and J genes are TRBV6-1 and TRBJ1-1, with D hard to call. The V end lost 2 bases, the J end lost 2 bases, and 6 bases lay between the germline ends. Germline-derived CDR1 and CDR2 are MNHNS and SASEGT. The CDR3 runs to 13 residues. For the CDR3, the DNA is TGTGCCAGCAGTGAAACGGTTAACACTGAAGCTTTCTTT. Translating gives CASSETVNTEAFF.

This chain joins TRBV6-1 and TRBJ1-5, with D hard to call. The CDR3 is 11 residues long. Germline V lookup: CDR1 MNHNS, CDR2 SASEGT. V was trimmed by 3 bases and J by 5 bases, leaving 2 bases between them. CDR3 DNA sequence: TGTGCCAGCAGTGACTATCAGCCCCAGCATTTT. It translates to CASSDYQPQHF.

The chain recombines TRBV6-4 with TRBJ2-2, with 7 bases lining up with TRBD1. Germline V CDR1 and CDR2: MRHNA, SNTAGT. Unmatched junction bases numbered 3, after V lost 4 bases and J lost 4 bases. There are 14 residues in the CDR3. The CDR3 DNA reads TGTGCCAGCAGTGCCAGGGGGAGCACCGGGGAGCTGTTTTTT. Its translation: CASSARGSTGELFF.

J is TRBJ1-1 and V is TRBV10-2, with no clear D. V lost 8 bases and J lost 4, with 5 bases in between. The CDR3 sequence is 10 residues long. Germline assignment: CDR1 WSHSY and CDR2 SAAADI. This chain's CDR3 is CASSSTEAFF. The CDR3 DNA reads TGCGCCAGCTCTTCCACTGAAGCTTTCTTT.

The rearrangement uses TRBV2 and TRBJ1-6; 9 nucleotides agree with TRBD1. V dropped 4 bases and J dropped 6; count of bases not matched to a gene: 4. The germline V gene encodes CDR1 SNHLY and CDR2 FYNNEI. CDR3 length: 15 amino acids. CDR3 amino acids: CASSAGTGINSPLHF. The CDR3 nucleotides are TGTGCCAGCAGTGCTGGGACAGGGATTAATTCACCCCTCCACTTT.